The clone carrying this T cell receptor (beta chain) was detected ten times or more. These data come from a study of T cells of healthy individuals. The CDR3 spans 16 residues. Per the germline V gene, CDR1 is DFQATT and CDR2 is SNEGSKA (reference sequence). The germline V and J ends were trimmed by 3 bases and 6 bases, with 21 bases remaining between them. TCRdb analysed the 5' RACE reads with MiXCR anew, one entry per CDR3 protein. The table lists 65,000 to 90,000 distinct CDR3 sequences, approximately 5.4% of them singletons, with 7% to 9% in the top ten. This rearrangement joins TRBV20-1 to TRBJ2-1; D perhaps matches TRBD1 (6 bases). The sequence came from a female donor in good health. The CDR3 spells CSARDFRTDSGNEQFF. CDR3 nucleotide sequence: TGCAGTGCTAGGGACTTTCGGACAGATTCGGGCAATGAGCAGTTCTTC.